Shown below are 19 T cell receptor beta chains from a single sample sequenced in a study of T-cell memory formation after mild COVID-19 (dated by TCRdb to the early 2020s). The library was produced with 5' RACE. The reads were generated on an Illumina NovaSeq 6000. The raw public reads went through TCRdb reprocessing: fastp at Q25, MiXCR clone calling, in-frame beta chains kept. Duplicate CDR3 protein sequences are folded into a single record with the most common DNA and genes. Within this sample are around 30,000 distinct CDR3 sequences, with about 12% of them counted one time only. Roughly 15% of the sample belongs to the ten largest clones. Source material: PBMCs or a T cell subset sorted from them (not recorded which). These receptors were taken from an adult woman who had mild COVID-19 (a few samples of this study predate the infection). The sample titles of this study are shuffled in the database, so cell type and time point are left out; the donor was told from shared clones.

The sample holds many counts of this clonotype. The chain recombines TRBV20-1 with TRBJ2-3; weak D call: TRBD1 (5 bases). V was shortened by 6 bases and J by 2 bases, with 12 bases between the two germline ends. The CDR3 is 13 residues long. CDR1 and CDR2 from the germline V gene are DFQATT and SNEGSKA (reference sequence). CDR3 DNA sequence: TGCAGTGCCGAATTGACAGTCACAGATACGCAGTATTTT. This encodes CSAELTVTDTQYF.

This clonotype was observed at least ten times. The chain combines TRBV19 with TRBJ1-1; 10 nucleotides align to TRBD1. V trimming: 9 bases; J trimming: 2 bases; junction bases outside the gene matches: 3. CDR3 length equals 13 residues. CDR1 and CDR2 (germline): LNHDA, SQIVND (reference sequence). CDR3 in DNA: TGTGCCAGCTGGACAGGGGGAAACACTGAAGCTTTCTTT. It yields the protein CASWTGGNTEAFF.

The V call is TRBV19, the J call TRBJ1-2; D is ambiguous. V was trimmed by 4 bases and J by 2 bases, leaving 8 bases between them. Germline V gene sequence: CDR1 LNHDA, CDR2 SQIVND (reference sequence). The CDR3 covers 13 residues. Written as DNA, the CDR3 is TGTGCCAGTAGTAGGGCCGAGAACTATGGCTACACCTTC. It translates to CASSRAENYGYTF.

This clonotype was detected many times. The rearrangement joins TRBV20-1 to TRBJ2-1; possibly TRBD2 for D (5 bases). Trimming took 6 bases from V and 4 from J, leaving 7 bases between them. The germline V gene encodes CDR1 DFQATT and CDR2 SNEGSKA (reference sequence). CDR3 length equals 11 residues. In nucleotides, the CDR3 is TGCAGTGCACGGGGTTACAATGAGCAGTTCTTC. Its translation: CSARGYNEQFF.

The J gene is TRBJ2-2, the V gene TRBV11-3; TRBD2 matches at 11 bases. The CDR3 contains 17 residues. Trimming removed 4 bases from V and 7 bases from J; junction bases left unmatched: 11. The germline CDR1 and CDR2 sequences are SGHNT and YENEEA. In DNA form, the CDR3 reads TGTGCCAGCAGCTCCTGGACTCTAGCGGGAGGAGGCGGGGAGCTGTTTTTT. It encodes CASSSWTLAGGGGELFF.

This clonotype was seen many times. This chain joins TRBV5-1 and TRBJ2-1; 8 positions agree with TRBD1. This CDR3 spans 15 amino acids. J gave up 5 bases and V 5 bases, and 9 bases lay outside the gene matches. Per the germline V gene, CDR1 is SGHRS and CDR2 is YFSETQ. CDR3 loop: CASRRGGQANNEQFF. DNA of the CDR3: TGCGCCAGCAGAAGAGGGGGACAGGCTAACAATGAGCAGTTCTTC.

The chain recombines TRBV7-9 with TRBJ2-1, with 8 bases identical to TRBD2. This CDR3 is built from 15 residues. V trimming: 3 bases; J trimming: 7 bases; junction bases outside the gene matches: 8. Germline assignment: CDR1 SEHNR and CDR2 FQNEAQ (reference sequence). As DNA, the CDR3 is TGTGCCAGCAGCTTCGCGGGGGGAACAAGGAATGAGCAGTTCTTC. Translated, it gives CASSFAGGTRNEQFF.

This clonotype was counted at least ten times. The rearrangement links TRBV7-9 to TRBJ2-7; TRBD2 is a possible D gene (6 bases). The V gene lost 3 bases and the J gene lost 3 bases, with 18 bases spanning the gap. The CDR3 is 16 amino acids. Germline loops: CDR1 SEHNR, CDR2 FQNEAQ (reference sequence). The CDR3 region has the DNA TGTGCCAGCAGCTTGGACCGGGACTTCATAAACTACGAGCAGTACTTC. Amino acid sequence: CASSLDRDFINYEQYF.

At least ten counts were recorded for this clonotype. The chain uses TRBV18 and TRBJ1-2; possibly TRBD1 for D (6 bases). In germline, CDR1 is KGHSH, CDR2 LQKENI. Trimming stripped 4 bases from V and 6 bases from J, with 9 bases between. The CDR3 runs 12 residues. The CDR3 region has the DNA TGTGCCAGCTCACTGCAGGGGAATGGCTACACCTTC. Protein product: CASSLQGNGYTF. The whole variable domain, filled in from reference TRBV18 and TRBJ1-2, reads NAGVMQNPRHLVRRRGQEARLRCSPMKGHSHVYWYRQLPEEGLKFMVYLQKENIIDESGMPKERFSAEFPKEGPSILRIQQVVRGDSAAYFCASSLQGNGYTFGSGTRLTVV.

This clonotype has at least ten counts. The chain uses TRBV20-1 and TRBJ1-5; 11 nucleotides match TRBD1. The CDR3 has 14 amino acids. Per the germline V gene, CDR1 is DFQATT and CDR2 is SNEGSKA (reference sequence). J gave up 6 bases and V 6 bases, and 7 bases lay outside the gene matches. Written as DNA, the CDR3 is TGCAGTGCCCTGGACAGGGGGCTCGGTCAGCCCCAGCATTTT. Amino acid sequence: CSALDRGLGQPQHF.

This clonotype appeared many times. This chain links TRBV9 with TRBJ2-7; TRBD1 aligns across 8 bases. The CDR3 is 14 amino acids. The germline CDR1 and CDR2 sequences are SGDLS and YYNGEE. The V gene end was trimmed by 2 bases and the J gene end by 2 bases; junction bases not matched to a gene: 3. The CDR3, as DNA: TGTGCCAGCAGCGTCGGACAGGGCACCTACGAGCAGTACTTC. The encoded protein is CASSVGQGTYEQYF.

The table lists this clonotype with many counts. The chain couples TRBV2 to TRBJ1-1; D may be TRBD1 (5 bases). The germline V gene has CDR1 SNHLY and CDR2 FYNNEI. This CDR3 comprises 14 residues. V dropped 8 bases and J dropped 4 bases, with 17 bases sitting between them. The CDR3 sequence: CASGQTQVFTEAFF. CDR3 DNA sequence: TGTGCCAGCGGTCAGACACAGGTGTTCACTGAAGCTTTCTTT. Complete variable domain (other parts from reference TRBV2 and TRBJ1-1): EPEVTQTPSHQVTQMGQEVILRCVPISNHLYFYWYRQILGQKVEFLVSFYNNEISEKSEIFDDQFSVERPDGSNFTLKIRSTKLEDSAMYFCASGQTQVFTEAFFGQGTRLTVV.

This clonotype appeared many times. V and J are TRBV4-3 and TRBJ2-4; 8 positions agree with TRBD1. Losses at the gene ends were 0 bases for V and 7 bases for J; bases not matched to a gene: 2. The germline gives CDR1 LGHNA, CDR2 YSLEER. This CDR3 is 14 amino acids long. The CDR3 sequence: CASSQERTGNIQYF. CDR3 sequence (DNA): TGCGCCAGCAGCCAAGAGAGGACAGGGAACATTCAGTACTTC.

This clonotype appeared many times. Written as DNA, the CDR3 is TGCAGTGCTAAATTTACCTGGACTAGCGGGGGGGCCCAAGATACGCAGTATTTT. The encoded protein is CSAKFTWTSGGAQDTQYF. The chain joins TRBV20-1 to TRBJ2-3, with 15 bases lining up with TRBD2. The CDR3 has 18 residues. V shed 4 bases, J shed 5 bases, and the junction held 13 bases outside the gene matches. Germline V CDR1 and CDR2: DFQATT, SNEGSKA (reference sequence).

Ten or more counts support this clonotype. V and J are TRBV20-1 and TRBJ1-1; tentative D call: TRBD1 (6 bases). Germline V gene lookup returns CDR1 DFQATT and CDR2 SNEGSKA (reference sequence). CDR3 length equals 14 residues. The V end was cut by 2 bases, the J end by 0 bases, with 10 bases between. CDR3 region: CSARRTGMNTEAFF. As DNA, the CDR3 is TGCAGTGCTAGAAGAACAGGGATGAACACTGAAGCTTTCTTT.

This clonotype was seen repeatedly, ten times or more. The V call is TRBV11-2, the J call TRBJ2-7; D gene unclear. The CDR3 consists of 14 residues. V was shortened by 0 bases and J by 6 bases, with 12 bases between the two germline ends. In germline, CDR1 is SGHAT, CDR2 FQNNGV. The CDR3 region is CASSLDRSPSEQYF. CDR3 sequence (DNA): TGTGCCAGCAGCTTAGACCGGTCACCGTCCGAGCAGTACTTC.

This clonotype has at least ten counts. The CDR3 DNA reads as TGTGCCACCAGCGGGGGACAGGGCTCAGATACGCAGTATTTT. Translation gives CATSGGQGSDTQYF. The chain couples TRBV15 to TRBJ2-3, with 9 bases that match TRBD1. CDR1 LNHNV and CDR2 YYDKDF come from the germline V gene (reference sequence). V was pared by 5 bases and J by 4 bases, with 4 bases of the junction left unmatched. The CDR3 totals 14 residues.

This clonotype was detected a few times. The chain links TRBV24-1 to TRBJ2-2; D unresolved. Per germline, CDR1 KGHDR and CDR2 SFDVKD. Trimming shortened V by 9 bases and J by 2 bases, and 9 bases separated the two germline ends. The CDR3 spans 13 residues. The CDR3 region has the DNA TGTGCCACCGGTACGCTCAACACCGGGGAGCTGTTTTTT. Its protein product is CATGTLNTGELFF.

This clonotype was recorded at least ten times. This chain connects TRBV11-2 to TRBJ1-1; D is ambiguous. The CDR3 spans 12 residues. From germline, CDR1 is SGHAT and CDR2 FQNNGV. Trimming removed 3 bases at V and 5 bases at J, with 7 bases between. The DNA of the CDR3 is TGTGCCAGCAGCTTCCCAAGTACTGAAGCTTTCTTT. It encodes CASSFPSTEAFF.